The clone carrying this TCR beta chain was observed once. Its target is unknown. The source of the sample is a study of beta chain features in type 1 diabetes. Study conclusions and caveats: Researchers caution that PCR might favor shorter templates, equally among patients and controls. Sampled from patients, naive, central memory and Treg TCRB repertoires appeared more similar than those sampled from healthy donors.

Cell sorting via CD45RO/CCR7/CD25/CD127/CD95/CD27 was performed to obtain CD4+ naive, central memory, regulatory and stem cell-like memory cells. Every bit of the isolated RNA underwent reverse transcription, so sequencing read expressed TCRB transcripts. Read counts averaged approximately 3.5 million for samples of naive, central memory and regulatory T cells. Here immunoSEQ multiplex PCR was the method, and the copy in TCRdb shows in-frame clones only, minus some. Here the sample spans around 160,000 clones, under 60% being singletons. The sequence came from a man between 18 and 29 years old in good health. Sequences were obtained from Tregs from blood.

In nucleotides, the CDR3 is TGTGCCAGCAGCGCGAGCGACAGGGGCGACCAGTTCTTC. It is translated as CASSASDRGDQFF. The chain employs TRBV9 and TRBJ2-1; TRBD1 matches at 8 bases. The germline CDR1 and CDR2 sequences are SGDLS and YYNGEE. The length of the CDR3 is 13 residues. Losses at the gene ends were 3 bases for V and 13 bases for J; bases not matched to a gene: 9.